Following are 17 T cell receptor beta chains from one sample sequenced in a study of CD4 T cells in relation to SARS-CoV-2 and coronaviruses. Sequenced by immunoSEQ multiplex PCR; TCRdb stores in-frame clones only, minus some. The sample holds more than 20,000 clones; 66% are singletons and the top ten take approximately 11%. No antigen has been assigned to these receptors. CD4+ T cells from unexposed donors were obtained before the COVID-19 pandemic (2011-2018). The cells were cultured for approximately 10 days before CD4+ T cells were isolated. Sequenced sample: CD4+ T cells from PBMCs, cultured in vitro. The receptors were gathered from a human donor in good health.

The J gene is TRBJ1-1, the V gene TRBV11-3; D perhaps matches TRBD1 (6 bases). This CDR3 spans 13 amino acids. Trimming left V 3 bases short and J 5 bases short, with 10 bases between. From germline, CDR1 is SGHNT and CDR2 YENEEA. CDR3 nucleotides: TGTGCCAGCAGCTTCCACAGGGAAACTGAAGCTTTCTTT. This gives the protein CASSFHRETEAFF.

This clone was recorded once. The chain uses TRBV3-1 (or the pseudogene TRBV3-2) and TRBJ1-1, with a tentative D call TRBD1 (5 bases). This CDR3 is 14 amino acids long. In germline, CDR1 is LGHDT, CDR2 YNNKEL (reference sequence). V was pared by 3 bases and J by 1 base, with 9 bases between. This CDR3 is CASSQDTGNTEAFF. The CDR3 region has the DNA TGTGCCAGCAGCCAGGATACAGGGAACACTGAAGCTTTCTTT.

This sequence joins TRBV12-3 or TRBV12-4 and TRBJ1-2; TRBD1 aligns across 8 bases. The CDR3 extends over 13 amino acids. J was trimmed by 4 bases and V by 6 bases; bases with no gene match: 4. CDR3: CASRPQGGYGYTF. The CDR3 DNA is TGTGCCAGCAGACCACAGGGGGGCTATGGCTACACCTTC.

The chain couples TRBV6-2 or TRBV6-3 to TRBJ1-2; TRBD1 matches at 7 bases. From germline, CDR1 is MNHEY and CDR2 SVGEGT. This CDR3 comprises 15 residues. The ends lost 4 bases at V and 8 bases at J; junction bases unmatched: 13. CDR3 residues: CASSFPYGTETGYTF. The CDR3 DNA is TGTGCCAGCAGTTTCCCCTACGGGACAGAAACCGGCTACACCTTC.

The CDR3 here is CASSFGTLAYEQYF. CDR3 coding DNA: TGTGCCAGCAGCTTCGGGACGCTGGCCTACGAGCAGTACTTC. The chain is built from TRBV3-1 (or the pseudogene TRBV3-2) and TRBJ2-7; D might be TRBD1 or TRBD2, each matching 5 bases. The CDR3 extends over 14 amino acids. Germline loops: CDR1 LGHDT, CDR2 YNNKEL (reference sequence). Trimming took 5 bases from V and 2 from J, leaving 13 bases between them.

V gene TRBV27 combines with J gene TRBJ1-1; 9 nucleotides line up with TRBD1. V lost 3 bases to trimming and J lost 4 bases; unmatched junction nucleotides: 12. Germline V CDR1 and CDR2: MNHEY, SMNVEV (reference sequence). This CDR3 has 17 amino acids. CDR3 region: CASSFRPGQGGFTEAFF. CDR3 DNA: TGTGCCAGCAGTTTCAGGCCGGGACAGGGAGGGTTCACTGAAGCTTTCTTT.

The chain recombines TRBV18 with TRBJ2-5; D not resolved. Germline assignment: CDR1 KGHSH and CDR2 LQKENI. The CDR3 covers 12 residues. Trimming took 4 bases from V and 5 from J, leaving 8 bases between them. CDR3: CASSRDGETQYF. CDR3 coding DNA: TGTGCCAGCTCACGGGATGGGGAGACCCAGTACTTC.

This clone was observed a handful of times. The J gene is TRBJ2-7, the V gene TRBV14, with D perhaps being TRBD1 or TRBD2 (6 bases each). Germline V CDR1 and CDR2: SGHDN, FVKESK. The CDR3 extends over 13 amino acids. Trimming removed 5 bases at V and 7 bases at J, with 15 bases between. CDR3 in amino acids: CASSSRVGGEQYF. The CDR3 region has the DNA TGTGCCAGCAGCAGCCGCGTAGGGGGGGAGCAGTACTTC. Complete variable domain (other parts from reference TRBV14 and TRBJ2-7): EAGVTQFPSHSVIEKGQTVTLRCDPISGHDNLYWYRRVMGKEIKFLLHFVKESKQDESGMPNNRFLAERTGGTYSTLKVQPAELEDSGVYFCASSSRVGGEQYFGPGTRLTVT.

This rearrangement joins TRBV9 to TRBJ1-4, with D uncertain. The V gene's germline CDR1 is SGDLS and CDR2 YYNGEE. V lost 0 bases to trimming and J lost 0 bases, with 9 bases between them. The CDR3 runs to 16 residues. CDR3 in DNA: TGTGCCAGCAGCGTAGCGGCAGCTGCAACTAATGAAAAACTGTTTTTT. Protein sequence: CASSVAAAATNEKLFF.

This clone appeared a few times. This chain connects TRBV16 to TRBJ2-1, with D unclear. Germline CDR1 is KGHSY and CDR2 is FQNENV. Trimming removed 1 base from V and 6 bases from J, with 7 bases in between. The CDR3 runs to 13 residues. This CDR3 is CASSQFGSNEQFF. The CDR3 nucleotides read TGTGCCAGCAGCCAATTTGGCTCCAATGAGCAGTTCTTC.

This clone was seen a few times. J is TRBJ1-2 and V is TRBV6-2 or TRBV6-3; D remains ambiguous. CDR1 MNHEY and CDR2 SVGEGT come from the germline V gene. The CDR3 is 14 residues long. Deletions cut 7 bases from V and 8 bases from J, with 20 bases between. CDR3 region: CASNPDTNLLGYTF. The CDR3 DNA is TGTGCCAGCAACCCTGACACCAACCTATTGGGCTACACCTTC.

The gene calls are TRBV11-2 and TRBJ2-1; a weak D match, TRBD2 (5 bases). The ends were cut back, 4 bases at V and 4 bases at J, with 11 bases in the middle. The germline V gene has CDR1 SGHAT and CDR2 FQNNGV. CDR3 length: 14 amino acids. DNA for the CDR3: TGTGCCAGCAGCTCCGGACTCGAATACAATGAGCAGTTCTTC. This translates into CASSSGLEYNEQFF.

Only a few counts were recorded for this clone. The rearrangement joins TRBV11-2 to TRBJ2-6; D is perhaps TRBD1 or TRBD2 (5 bases each). V lost 1 base, J lost 8 bases, and 15 bases lay in between. The CDR3 is made up of 16 amino acids. In germline, CDR1 is SGHAT, CDR2 FQNNGV. Written as DNA, the CDR3 is TGTGCCAGCAGCTTAGTCTCGGGGCAGGGACCCAACGTCCTGACTTTC. Encoded protein: CASSLVSGQGPNVLTF.

V and J are TRBV4-2 and TRBJ2-1, with 8 bases that match TRBD2. Germline CDR1 LGHNA, CDR2 YNFKEQ. The trim removed 4 bases at V and 2 bases at J, leaving 22 bases unmatched. The CDR3 is made up of 21 amino acids. DNA for the CDR3: TGTGCCAGCAGCCCACATCCAAGATATAGTACTAGCGGAGCCCCCTACAATGAGCAGTTCTTC. It codes for CASSPHPRYSTSGAPYNEQFF.

The chain combines TRBV4-3 with TRBJ2-7; D call uncertain. V gave up 4 bases and J gave up 1 base, with 11 bases separating them. Germline lookup yields CDR1 LGHNA and CDR2 YSLEER. The CDR3 length is 14 residues. CDR3 sequence (DNA): TGCGCCAGCAGCCTTTGGGCATTTTCCTACGAGCAGTACTTC. Encoded protein: CASSLWAFSYEQYF.

The CDR3 DNA sequence: TGTGCCAGCAGCCCTAGTGACAGGGGCGGGAATGAAAAACTGTTTTTT. Translation: CASSPSDRGGNEKLFF. The chain is built from TRBV7-9 and TRBJ1-4; 8 bases map to TRBD1. Trimming removed 5 bases from V and 5 bases from J; junction bases left unmatched: 10. Germline lookup yields CDR1 SEHNR and CDR2 FQNEAQ (reference sequence). The CDR3 spans 16 residues.

This CDR3 is CASSGQGSGNTIYF. CDR3 sequence (DNA): TGTGCCAGCTCCGGACAGGGCTCTGGAAACACCATATATTTT. The gene calls are TRBV18 and TRBJ1-3; TRBD1 agrees at 8 bases. The CDR3 contains 14 residues. The germline V gene encodes CDR1 KGHSH and CDR2 LQKENI. With V trimmed by 6 bases and J by 0 bases, 1 base remained unmatched. Full variable domain (remainder filled in from reference TRBV18 and TRBJ1-3): NAGVMQNPRHLVRRRGQEARLRCSPMKGHSHVYWYRQLPEEGLKFMVYLQKENIIDESGMPKERFSAEFPKEGPSILRIQQVVRGDSAAYFCASSGQGSGNTIYFGEGSWLTVV.